The next 9 T cell receptor beta chains were all read from a single sample in a study of cytomegalovirus exposure and HLA in healthy donors. The PCR made use of 60 Vbeta and 13 Jbeta primers. TCRdb's copy holds only in-frame clones and misses some; the assay was immunoSEQ multiplex PCR. The sample lists 150,000 to 200,000 clones; 60% to 80% were seen once. Source material: PBMCs. The source of these receptors is a man aged 50 to 59 in good health and CMV-seropositive.

The rearrangement uses TRBV5-6 and TRBJ2-3, with D unresolved. The CDR3 runs 13 residues. V shed 1 base and J shed 8 bases, with 11 bases lying between them. Germline V gene sequence: CDR1 SGHDT, CDR2 YYEEEE. The DNA of the CDR3 is TGTGCCAGCAGCTTGCCGGCGACTGGTACGCAGTATTTT. It is translated as CASSLPATGTQYF. The entire variable domain, with the rest obtained from reference TRBV5-6 and TRBJ2-3, is as follows: DAGVTQSPTHLIKTRGQQVTLRCSPKSGHDTVSWYQQALGQGPQFIFQYYEEEERQRGNFPDRFSGHQFPNYSSELNVNALLLGDSALYLCASSLPATGTQYFGPGTRLTVL.

The rearrangement joins TRBV6-1 to TRBJ1-2; TRBD1 agrees at 8 bases. Per germline, CDR1 MNHNS and CDR2 SASEGT. The CDR3 has 16 amino acids. V gave up 0 bases and J gave up 2 bases; unmatched junction bases: 5. CDR3 nucleotide sequence: TGTGCCAGCAGTGAAGCGTGGGACAGGACAAACTATGGCTACACCTTC. Its protein product is CASSEAWDRTNYGYTF.

This chain connects TRBV6-1 to TRBJ1-6; the D gene is possibly TRBD1 (5 bases). The V gene's germline CDR1 is MNHNS and CDR2 SASEGT. The CDR3 consists of 16 residues. V was pared by 4 bases and J by 0 bases, with 10 bases between. CDR3 amino acids: CASSARGSSYNSPLHF. The CDR3 DNA follows: TGTGCCAGCAGTGCACGGGGGAGCTCCTATAATTCACCCCTCCACTTT.

The V call is TRBV4-1, the J call TRBJ2-7; D is unresolved. The CDR3 runs 14 residues. V was cut by 4 bases and J by 0 bases, with 10 bases left in between. The germline gives CDR1 MGHRA, CDR2 YSYEKL. The CDR3 is CASSLTSSSYEQYF. CDR3 nucleotides: TGCGCCAGCAGCCTGACTTCTAGCTCCTACGAGCAGTACTTC.

The chain carries TRBV7-8 and TRBJ2-2; 11 bases are shared with TRBD2. V lost 6 bases, J lost 2 bases, and 14 bases stayed unmatched. Germline lookup yields CDR1 SGHVS and CDR2 FQNEAQ. The CDR3 runs 19 residues. DNA for the CDR3: TGTGCCAGCAGTCCAGTTAGAGTAGCGGGGGGGAGAAACACCGGGGAGCTGTTTTTT. This sequence encodes CASSPVRVAGGRNTGELFF.

As regards this clone: The junction departs from the called germline gene at one end, perhaps through a read error. The genes are TRBV14 and TRBJ1-1; no firm D call. From germline, CDR1 is SGHDN and CDR2 FVKESK. This CDR3 comprises 8 residues. The CDR3, as DNA: TGTGCCAGCAGCCACAGAATCTTT. Translating gives CASSHRIF.

V gene TRBV11-2 combines with J gene TRBJ1-5; possible D gene TRBD1, 5 bases. The V gene's germline CDR1 is SGHAT and CDR2 FQNNGV. V was trimmed by 0 bases and J by 4 bases, leaving 10 bases between them. There are 15 residues in the CDR3. The CDR3 nucleotides are TGTGCCAGCAGCTTAGAGTCAGGGAGGAATCAGCCCCAGCATTTT. Translated: CASSLESGRNQPQHF. The entire variable domain, with the rest obtained from reference TRBV11-2 and TRBJ1-5, is as follows: EAGVAQSPRYKIIEKRQSVAFWCNPISGHATLYWYQQILGQGPKLLIQFQNNGVVDDSQLPKDRFSAERLKGVDSTLKIQPAKLEDSAVYLCASSLESGRNQPQHFGDGTRLSIL.

V is TRBV5-6 and J is TRBJ1-3, with D unclear. V was clipped by 1 base and J by 2 bases, with 10 bases between them. Per the germline V gene, CDR1 is SGHDT and CDR2 is YYEEEE. The CDR3 length is 15 residues. This CDR3 is CASSLWELPGNTIYF. The CDR3, as DNA: TGTGCCAGCAGCTTGTGGGAGCTGCCTGGAAACACCATATATTTT. Combining the CDR3 with reference TRBV5-6 and TRBJ1-3 gives the whole variable domain DAGVTQSPTHLIKTRGQQVTLRCSPKSGHDTVSWYQQALGQGPQFIFQYYEEEERQRGNFPDRFSGHQFPNYSSELNVNALLLGDSALYLCASSLWELPGNTIYFGEGSWLTVV.

The chain has TRBV5-6 and TRBJ2-5; perhaps TRBD2 as D (6 bases). Germline V gene data show CDR1 as SGHDT and CDR2 as YYEEEE. The germline V and J ends were trimmed by 4 bases and 2 bases, with 12 bases remaining between them. The CDR3 spans 14 residues. CDR3 coding DNA: TGTGCCAGCAGCCCCCTAGCGAGACAAGAGACCCAGTACTTC. Translating it yields CASSPLARQETQYF.